A single sample gave rise to the 7 T cell receptor beta chains below, sequenced in a study of glioma-infiltrating T cells. Amplification of TCR alpha and beta CDR3 regions from RNA used iRepertoire nested multiplex PCR. Each CDR3 protein gets one entry after TCRdb re-called the multiplex PCR reads with MiXCR. The sample has about 190,000 distinct CDR3 sequences, roughly 32% seen once; the top ten hold over 20%. Sample: glioma tissue, nonneoplastic brain tissue, or PBMCs (not recorded which). Every receptor here comes from a human donor with low-grade glioma or glioblastoma, undergoing nonglioma brain surgery, or in good health (not recorded which).

This clonotype was seen repeatedly, ten times or more. This chain's CDR3 is CASSSTGMGLTEAFF. The CDR3 DNA follows: TGTGCCAGCAGCTCTACAGGGATGGGGCTCACTGAAGCTTTCTTT. This sequence joins TRBV7-9 and TRBJ1-1, with a weak D call TRBD1 (6 bases). Germline V CDR1 and CDR2: SEHNR, FQNEAQ (reference sequence). The CDR3 spans 15 residues. Trimming cost V 4 bases and J 4 bases, with 16 bases left between them.

In the case of this clonotype: A read error may be the cause here, since a much bigger clone is one base away. The V and J genes are TRBV6-9 and TRBJ2-7, with 9 positions matching TRBD2. The V and J ends lost 4 bases and 6 bases, in that order; junction bases with no gene match: 13. The germline V gene has CDR1 MNHGY and CDR2 SVAAGI. This CDR3 is 16 amino acids long. The CDR3 region has the DNA TGTGCCAGCAGTTTCGCCCCGCTAGCGGGAAGCTTCGAGCAGTACTTC. It translates to CASSFAPLAGSFEQYF.

In this sample, this clonotype turned up a few times. The chain recombines TRBV5-1 with TRBJ1-1; 10 bases line up with TRBD1. The germline V gene has CDR1 SGHRS and CDR2 YFSETQ. J gave up 0 bases and V 6 bases, and 5 bases lay outside the gene matches. The CDR3 runs 15 residues. The CDR3 DNA follows: TGCGCCAGCACGCCGACAGGGGGCATGAACACTGAAGCTTTCTTT. Its translation is CASTPTGGMNTEAFF.

This clonotype was detected only once. This may be a read error, as it is one base from a much larger clone. This chain joins TRBV10-3 and TRBJ2-7, with 11 bases lining up with TRBD2. The CDR3 length is 17 residues. Germline loops: CDR1 ENHRY, CDR2 SYGVKD. The J segment lost 1 base and the V segment lost 6 bases, leaving 11 bases of the junction unmatched. DNA for the CDR3: TGTGCCATCAGACCGCGACTAGCGGGAAGAGGGTCCTACGAGCAGTACTTC. Translation: CAIRPRLAGRGSYEQYF.

V and J are TRBV27 and TRBJ2-7; 11 positions agree with TRBD1. The junction had 5 bases not matched to a gene; V was cut back by 6 bases and J by 7 bases. The CDR3 length is 13 residues. Germline-derived CDR1 and CDR2 are MNHEY and SMNVEV (reference sequence). The CDR3 DNA reads as TGTGCCAGCAGACCGGGACAGGGGGAGGAGCAGTACTTC. Amino acids: CASRPGQGEEQYF.

This clonotype has ten or more counts. This chain uses TRBV6-5 with TRBJ1-2; D remains ambiguous. Per germline, CDR1 MNHEY and CDR2 SVGAGI. V lost 0 bases and J 8 bases, leaving 13 bases between the germline ends. The CDR3 runs 14 residues. The CDR3 reads CASSYSKAGWGYTF. For the CDR3, the DNA is TGTGCCAGCAGTTACTCGAAGGCAGGTTGGGGCTACACCTTC.

V is TRBV5-6 and J is TRBJ1-2; TRBD1 might be the D (5 bases). The CDR3 runs 17 residues. CDR1 and CDR2 (germline): SGHDT, YYEEEE. Trimming took off 1 base at V and 7 bases at J, with 23 bases between the two ends. The CDR3 spells CASSLTVPRGRRGGYTF. The CDR3 nucleotides read TGTGCCAGCAGCTTGACGGTTCCCCGGGGCCGACGAGGTGGCTACACCTTC.